This T cell receptor (beta chain) stems from a study of blood T cell repertoires in COVID-19. Only in-frame clones appear in the TCRdb table, and some are missing; sequencing was by immunoSEQ multiplex PCR. This table holds roughly 100,000 clones, 75% to 95% found once. V lost 6 bases and J lost 8; bases outside the gene matches: 15. The CDR3 runs 17 residues. Looked up from germline, CDR1 is KGHSH and CDR2 is LQKENI. V usage is TRBV18 and J usage is TRBJ1-4; TRBD1 matches at 10 bases. The sequenced sample consisted of peripheral blood. The TCR sequence derives from a young man with acute or convalescent COVID-19. This chain's CDR3 is CASSPGTGAKGGEKLFF. CDR3 DNA sequence: TGTGCCAGCTCCCCCGGGACAGGGGCAAAGGGAGGAGAAAAACTGTTTTTT.